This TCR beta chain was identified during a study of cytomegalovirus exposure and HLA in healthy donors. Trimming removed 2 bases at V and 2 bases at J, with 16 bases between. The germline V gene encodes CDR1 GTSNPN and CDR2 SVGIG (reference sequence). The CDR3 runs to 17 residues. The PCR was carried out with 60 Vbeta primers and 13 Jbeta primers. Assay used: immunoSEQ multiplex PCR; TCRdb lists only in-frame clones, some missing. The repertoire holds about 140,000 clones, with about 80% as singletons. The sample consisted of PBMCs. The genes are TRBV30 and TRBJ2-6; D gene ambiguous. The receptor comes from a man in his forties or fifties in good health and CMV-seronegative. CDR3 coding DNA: TGTGCCTGGAGTCCAGCCCCCCTGGGCGCTGGGGCCAACGTCCTGACTTTC. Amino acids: CAWSPAPLGAGANVLTF.